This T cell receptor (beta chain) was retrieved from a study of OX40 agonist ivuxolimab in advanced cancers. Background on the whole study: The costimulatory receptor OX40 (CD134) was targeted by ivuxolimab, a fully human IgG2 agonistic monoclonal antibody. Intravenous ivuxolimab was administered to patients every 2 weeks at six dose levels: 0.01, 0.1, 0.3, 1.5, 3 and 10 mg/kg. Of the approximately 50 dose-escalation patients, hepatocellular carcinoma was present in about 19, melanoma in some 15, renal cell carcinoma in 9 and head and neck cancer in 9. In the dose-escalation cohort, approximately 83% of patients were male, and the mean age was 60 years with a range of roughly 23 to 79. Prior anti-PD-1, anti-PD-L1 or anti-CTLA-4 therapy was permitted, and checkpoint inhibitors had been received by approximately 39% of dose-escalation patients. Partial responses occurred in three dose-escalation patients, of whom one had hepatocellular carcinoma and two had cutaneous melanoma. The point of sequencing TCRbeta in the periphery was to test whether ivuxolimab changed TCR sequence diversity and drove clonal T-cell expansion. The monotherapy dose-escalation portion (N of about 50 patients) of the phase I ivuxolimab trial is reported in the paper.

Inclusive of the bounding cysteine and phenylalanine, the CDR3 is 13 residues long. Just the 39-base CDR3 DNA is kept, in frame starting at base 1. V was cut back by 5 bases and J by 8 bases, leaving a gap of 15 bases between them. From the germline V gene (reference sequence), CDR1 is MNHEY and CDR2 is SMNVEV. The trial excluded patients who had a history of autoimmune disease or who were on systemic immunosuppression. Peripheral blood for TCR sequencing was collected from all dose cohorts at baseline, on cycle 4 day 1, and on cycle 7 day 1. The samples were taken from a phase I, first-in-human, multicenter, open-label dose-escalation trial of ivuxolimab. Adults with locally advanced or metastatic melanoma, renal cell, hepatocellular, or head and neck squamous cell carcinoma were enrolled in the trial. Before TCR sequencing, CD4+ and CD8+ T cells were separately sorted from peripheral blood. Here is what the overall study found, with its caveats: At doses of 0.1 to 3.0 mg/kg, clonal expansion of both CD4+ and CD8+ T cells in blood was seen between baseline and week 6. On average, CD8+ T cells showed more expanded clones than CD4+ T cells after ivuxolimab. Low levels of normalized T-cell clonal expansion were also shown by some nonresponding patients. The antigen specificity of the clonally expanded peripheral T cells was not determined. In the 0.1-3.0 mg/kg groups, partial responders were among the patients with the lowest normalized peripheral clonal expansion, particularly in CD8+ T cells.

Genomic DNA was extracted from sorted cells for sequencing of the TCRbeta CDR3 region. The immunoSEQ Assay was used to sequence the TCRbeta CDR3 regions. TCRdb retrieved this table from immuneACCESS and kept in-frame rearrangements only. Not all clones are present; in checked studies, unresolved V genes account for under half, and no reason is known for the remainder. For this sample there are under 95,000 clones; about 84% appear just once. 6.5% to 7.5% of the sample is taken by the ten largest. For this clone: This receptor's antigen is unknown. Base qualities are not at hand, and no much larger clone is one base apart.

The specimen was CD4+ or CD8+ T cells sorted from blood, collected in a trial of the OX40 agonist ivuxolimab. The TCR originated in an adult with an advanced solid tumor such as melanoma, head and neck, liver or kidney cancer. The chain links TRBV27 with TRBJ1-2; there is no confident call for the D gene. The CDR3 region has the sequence CASSTNTLGGYTF. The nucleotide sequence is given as TGTGCCAGCAGTACGAACACCTTAGGAGGCTACACCTTC.